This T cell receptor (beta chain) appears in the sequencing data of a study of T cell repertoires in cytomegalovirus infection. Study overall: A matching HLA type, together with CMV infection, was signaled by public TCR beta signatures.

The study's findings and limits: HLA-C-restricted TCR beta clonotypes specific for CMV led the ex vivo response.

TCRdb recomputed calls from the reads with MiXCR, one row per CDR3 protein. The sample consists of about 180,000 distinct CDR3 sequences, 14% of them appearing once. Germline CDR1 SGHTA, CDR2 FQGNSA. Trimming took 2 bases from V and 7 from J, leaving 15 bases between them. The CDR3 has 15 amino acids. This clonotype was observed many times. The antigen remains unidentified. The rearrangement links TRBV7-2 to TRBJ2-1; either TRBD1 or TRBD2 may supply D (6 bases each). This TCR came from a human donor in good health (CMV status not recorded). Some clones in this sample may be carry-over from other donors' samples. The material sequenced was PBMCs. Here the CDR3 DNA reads TGTGCCAGCAGCTTAAGTAGCGGAGGGGGGAATGAGCAGTTCTTC. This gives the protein CASSLSSGGGNEQFF. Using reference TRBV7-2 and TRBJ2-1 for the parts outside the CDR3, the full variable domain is GAGVSQSPSNKVTEKGKDVELRCDPISGHTALYWYRQSLGQGLEFLIYFQGNSAPDKSGLPSDRFSAERTGGSVSTLTIQRTQQEDSAVYLCASSLSSGGGNEQFFGPGTRLTVL.